The present entry profiles one TCR beta chain with its context. No antigen is known for it. These data come from a study of graft-versus-host responses after intestinal transplantation. On the study more broadly: Every one of the recipients received anti-thymocyte globulin induction and afterwards took tacrolimus and steroids for roughly three years.

Sequencing used immunoSEQ multiplex PCR; TCRdb keeps in-frame clones, though not all of them. The table records around 88,000 clones, around four fifths of them present only once. The CDR3 runs to 15 residues. Germline V gene sequence: CDR1 SGDLS, CDR2 YYNGEE. Deletions cut 2 bases from V and 2 bases from J, with 13 bases between. V is TRBV9 and J is TRBJ2-5; D ambiguous. The source is a human donor who received an intestinal transplant. The sequencing here drew on unstimulated CD8+ T cells sorted from spleen or lymph node cells, taken before intestinal transplant. The CDR3 sequence: CASSVLRVYQETQYF. CDR3 sequence (DNA): TGTGCCAGCAGCGTTCTCCGGGTCTATCAAGAGACCCAGTACTTC.